This T cell receptor beta chain was sequenced in a study of T cell responses to AZD1222 COVID-19 vaccine. To note about this clone: Its target is unknown.

Study-wide results and caveats: Only after the peak T cell response were repertoires sampled. Spike was spanned by vaccine-associated CD4 TCRs, with dominance at 160-218 and 743-854.

Sequenced by immunoSEQ multiplex PCR; TCRdb stores in-frame clones only, minus some. Of under 150,000 clones detected, about 90% appear once; the ten largest clones hold about 3%. The sequence came from an adult in good health. Sequences were derived from peripheral blood, sampled on day 0 of MenACWY control vaccination.

The CDR3 region has the DNA TGTGCCAGCAGCCCCCGCGGGGGAGGCTATGGCTACACCTTC. Protein: CASSPRGGGYGYTF. The V and J genes are TRBV6-5 and TRBJ1-2; D is possibly TRBD1 (5 bases). The CDR3 length is 14 residues. CDR1 is MNHEY and CDR2 is SVGAGI in the germline V gene. V lost 6 bases to trimming and J lost 4 bases, with 15 bases between them.